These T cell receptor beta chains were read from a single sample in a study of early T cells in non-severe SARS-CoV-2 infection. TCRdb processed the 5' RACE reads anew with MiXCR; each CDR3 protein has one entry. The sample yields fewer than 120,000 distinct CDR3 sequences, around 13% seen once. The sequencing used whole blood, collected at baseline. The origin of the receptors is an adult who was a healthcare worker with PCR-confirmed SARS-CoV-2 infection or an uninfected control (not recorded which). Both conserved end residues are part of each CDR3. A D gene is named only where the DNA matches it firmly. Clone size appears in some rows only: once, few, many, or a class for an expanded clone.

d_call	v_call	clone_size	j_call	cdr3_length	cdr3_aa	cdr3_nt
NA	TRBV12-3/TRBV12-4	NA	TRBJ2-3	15	CASSYLGQSTDTQYF	TGTGCCAGCAGCTACCTAGGACAGAGCACAGATACGCAGTATTTT
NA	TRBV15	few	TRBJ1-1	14	CATSRDITNTEAFF	TGTGCCACCAGCAGAGATATCACGAACACTGAAGCTTTCTTT
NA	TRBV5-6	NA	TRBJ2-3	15	CASSLALAVTDTQYF	TGTGCCAGCAGCTTGGCCTTAGCCGTCACAGATACGCAGTATTTT
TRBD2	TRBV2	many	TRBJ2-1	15	CASTRSGGSYNEQFF	TGTGCCAGCACCCGTAGCGGGGGCTCCTACAATGAGCAGTTCTTC
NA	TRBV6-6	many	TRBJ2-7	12	CATTASRYEQYF	TGTGCCACGACGGCCAGCCGCTACGAGCAGTACTTC
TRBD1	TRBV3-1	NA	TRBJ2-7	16	CASSQDRGTGYPEQYF	TGTGCCAGCAGCCAAGATCGGGGGACAGGGTACCCCGAGCAGTACTTC
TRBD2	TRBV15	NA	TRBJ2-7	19	CATSSPLGRTSGSLGEQYF	TGTGCCACCAGCAGTCCACTTGGAAGGACTAGCGGGAGTCTAGGCGAGCAGTACTTC
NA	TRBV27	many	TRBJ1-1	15	CASSLSTIKGTEAFF	TGTGCCAGCAGTTTAAGCACGATCAAGGGAACTGAAGCTTTCTTT
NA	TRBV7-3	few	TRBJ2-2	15	CASSPPDRNTGELFF	TGTGCCAGCAGCCCGCCGGACAGGAACACCGGGGAGCTGTTTTTT
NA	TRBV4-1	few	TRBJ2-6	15	CASAAPGSGANVLTF	TGCGCCAGCGCGGCCCCGGGCTCTGGGGCCAACGTCCTGACTTTC
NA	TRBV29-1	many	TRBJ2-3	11	CSVPHGDTQYF	TGCAGCGTGCCCCACGGGGATACGCAGTATTTT
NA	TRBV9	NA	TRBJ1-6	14	CASSASTAGVPLHF	TGTGCCAGCAGCGCGTCCACCGCGGGAGTCCCCCTCCACTTT
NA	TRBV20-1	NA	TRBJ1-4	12	CSAREGDEKLFF	TGCAGTGCTAGGGAAGGGGATGAAAAACTGTTTTTT
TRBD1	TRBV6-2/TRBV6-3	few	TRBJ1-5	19	CASSYSPDRGLAGNQPQHF	TGTGCCAGCAGTTACTCGCCGGACAGGGGATTGGCAGGCAATCAGCCCCAGCATTTT
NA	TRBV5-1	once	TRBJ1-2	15	CASSSTTGRNYGYTF	TGCGCCAGCAGCTCAACGACAGGCCGGAACTATGGCTACACCTTC
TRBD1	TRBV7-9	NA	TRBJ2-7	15	CASSSRQGTAVEQYF	TGTGCCAGCAGCTCCAGACAGGGAACCGCGGTCGAGCAGTACTTC
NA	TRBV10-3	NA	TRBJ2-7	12	CAISEEGGEQYF	TGTGCCATCAGTGAGGAGGGGGGAGAGCAGTACTTC
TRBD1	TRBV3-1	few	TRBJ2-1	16	CASSHTVRGRYNEQFF	TGTGCCAGCAGCCACACAGTAAGGGGGCGATACAATGAGCAGTTCTTC
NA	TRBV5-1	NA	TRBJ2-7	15	CASSLADSVAYEQYF	TGCGCCAGCAGCTTGGCGGACAGCGTAGCCTACGAGCAGTACTTC
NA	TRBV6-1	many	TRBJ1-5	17	CASSDPRIPDSNQPQHF	TGTGCCAGCAGTGACCCCAGGATCCCCGATAGCAATCAGCCCCAGCATTTT
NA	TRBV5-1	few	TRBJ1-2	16	CASSPKADFTNYGYTF	TGCGCCAGCAGCCCGAAGGCAGATTTTACGAACTATGGCTACACCTTC
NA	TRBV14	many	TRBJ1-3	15	CASSQKIGSGNTIYF	TGTGCCAGCAGCCAAAAAATAGGATCTGGAAACACCATATATTTT
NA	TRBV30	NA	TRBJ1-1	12	CAWKPSYTEAFF	TGTGCCTGGAAGCCCAGCTACACTGAAGCTTTCTTT
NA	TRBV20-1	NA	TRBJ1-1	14	CSASPGGPNTEAFF	TGCAGTGCTAGTCCCGGGGGGCCGAACACTGAAGCTTTCTTT
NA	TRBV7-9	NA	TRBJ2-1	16	CASSPPLSTRLSEQFF	TGTGCCAGCAGCCCCCCCCTCTCGACAAGGTTGAGTGAGCAGTTCTTC
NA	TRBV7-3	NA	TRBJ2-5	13	CASSLNFQETQYF	TGTGCCAGCAGCTTGAACTTCCAAGAGACCCAGTACTTC
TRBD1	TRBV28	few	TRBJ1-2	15	CASSLTGTGLLGYTF	TGTGCCAGCAGTTTAACCGGGACAGGGCTTCTTGGCTACACCTTC
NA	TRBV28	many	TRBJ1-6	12	CAGGDYNSPLHF	TGTGCCGGGGGCGACTATAATTCACCCCTCCACTTT
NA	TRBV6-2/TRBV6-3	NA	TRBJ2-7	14	CASSSGRGTYEQYF	TGTGCCAGCAGTTCCGGCAGGGGTACCTACGAGCAGTACTTC
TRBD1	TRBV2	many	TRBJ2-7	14	CASMRDREYYEQYF	TGTGCCAGCATGAGGGACAGGGAATACTACGAGCAGTACTTC
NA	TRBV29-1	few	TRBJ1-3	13	CSVETGFGNTIYF	TGCAGCGTTGAAACAGGGTTTGGAAACACCATATATTTT
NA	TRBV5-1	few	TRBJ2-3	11	CASSLQDTQYF	TGCGCCAGCAGCTTGCAAGATACGCAGTATTTT
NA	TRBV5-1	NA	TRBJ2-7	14	CASSLFSWRDEQYF	TGCGCCAGCAGCTTGTTTTCCTGGCGGGACGAGCAGTACTTC
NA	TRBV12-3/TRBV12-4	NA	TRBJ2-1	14	CASSLGPSGNEQFF	TGTGCCAGCAGTTTAGGGCCGAGTGGCAATGAGCAGTTCTTC
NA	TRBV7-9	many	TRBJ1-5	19	CASRSRRWTVDRSNQPQHF	TGTGCCAGCAGATCTAGGAGGTGGACAGTAGATAGAAGCAATCAGCCCCAGCATTTT